This TCR beta chain was sequenced during a study of cytomegalovirus exposure and HLA in healthy donors. In the case of this clone: The antigen is undetermined.

In germline, CDR1 is LGHNA, CDR2 YSLEER. V was trimmed by 1 base and J by 3 bases, leaving 9 bases between them. There are 14 residues in the CDR3. General study points: A later analysis associated 15,000 or so TCR beta sequences with HLA alleles at a 0.05 false discovery rate. In a later analysis, CMV-associated beta chains were mostly HLA-associated, it appeared. The only immune exposure information that was available was CMV serostatus.

PCR employed 60 Vbeta and 13 Jbeta primers. In the original processing: Roughly 10 million shared chains were among about 80 million unique TCR beta chains counted in a later analysis. Some clones are missing from TCRdb's copy, which holds only in-frame ones; the method was immunoSEQ multiplex PCR. That table gives V, J and clone size, and the DNA gave D and trimming. This sample has about 140,000 clones; over 50% occur once, and the top ten carry 1.5% to 2%. The TCR originated in a human donor in good health. The specimen was PBMCs. This sequence joins TRBV4-3 and TRBJ2-5, with D possibly TRBD2 on 5 matching bases. CDR3 in amino acids: CASSQAWREETQYF. CDR3 DNA: TGCGCCAGCAGCCAAGCTTGGCGGGAAGAGACCCAGTACTTC.